Below, one T cell receptor (beta chain) is given with its context. The sample belongs to a study of shared clonotypes between healthy human individuals. Assay: immunoSEQ multiplex PCR; the TCRdb copy retains only in-frame clones and omits some. Among fewer than 650,000 clones listed, 70% to 80% were seen once. The V gene end was trimmed by 5 bases and the J gene end by 4 bases; junction bases not matched to a gene: 6. The CDR3 is made up of 15 amino acids. Looked up from germline, CDR1 is MNHNS and CDR2 is SASEGT. This chain connects TRBV6-1 to TRBJ2-3; 10 bases are shared with TRBD2. This receptor was taken from a woman between 40 and 55 years old in good health. Some clones in this sample may be carry-over from other donors' samples. Sequenced sample: PBMCs. The DNA for the CDR3 is TGTGCCAGCAGTCAAAGCGGGAGGGCCTCAGATACGCAGTATTTT. This gives the protein CASSQSGRASDTQYF.